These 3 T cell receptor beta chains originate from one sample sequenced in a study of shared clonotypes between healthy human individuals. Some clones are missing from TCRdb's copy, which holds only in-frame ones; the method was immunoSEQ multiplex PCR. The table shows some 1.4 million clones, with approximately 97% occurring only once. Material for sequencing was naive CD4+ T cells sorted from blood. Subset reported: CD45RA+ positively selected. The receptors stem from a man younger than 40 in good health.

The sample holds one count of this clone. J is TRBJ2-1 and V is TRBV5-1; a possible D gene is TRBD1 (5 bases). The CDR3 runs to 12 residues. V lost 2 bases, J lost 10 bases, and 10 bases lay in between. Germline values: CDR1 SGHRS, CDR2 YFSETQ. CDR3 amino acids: CASSFGAVEQFF. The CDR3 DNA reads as TGCGCCAGCAGCTTTGGGGCAGTCGAGCAGTTCTTC.

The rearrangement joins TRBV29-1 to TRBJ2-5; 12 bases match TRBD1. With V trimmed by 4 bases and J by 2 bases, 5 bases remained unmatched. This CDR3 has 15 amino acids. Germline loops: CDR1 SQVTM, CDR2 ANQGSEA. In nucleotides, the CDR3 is TGCAGCGTTGGAGGGACAGGGGGCCGGCAAGAGACCCAGTACTTC. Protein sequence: CSVGGTGGRQETQYF.

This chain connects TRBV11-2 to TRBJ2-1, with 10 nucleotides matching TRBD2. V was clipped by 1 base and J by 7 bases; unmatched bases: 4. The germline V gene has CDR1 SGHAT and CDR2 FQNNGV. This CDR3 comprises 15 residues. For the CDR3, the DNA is TGTGCCAGCAGCTTAGCGGCTAGCGGGGGAAATGAGCAGTTCTTC. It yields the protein CASSLAASGGNEQFF.